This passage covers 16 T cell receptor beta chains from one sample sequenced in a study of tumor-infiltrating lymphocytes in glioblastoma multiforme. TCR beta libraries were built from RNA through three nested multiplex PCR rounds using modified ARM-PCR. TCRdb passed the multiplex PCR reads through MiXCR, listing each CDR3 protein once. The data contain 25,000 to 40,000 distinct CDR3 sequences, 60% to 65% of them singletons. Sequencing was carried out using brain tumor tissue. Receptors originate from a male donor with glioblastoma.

The DNA of the CDR3 is TGCAGCGCCGAAAGGGACTTACCCAATGAGCAGTTCTTC. Translated, it gives CSAERDLPNEQFF. The chain joins TRBV29-1 to TRBJ2-1; D is possibly TRBD2 (6 bases). The V and J ends lost 7 bases and 6 bases respectively, with 16 bases between them. Germline V gives CDR1 SQVTM, CDR2 ANQGSEA. This CDR3 contains 13 residues.

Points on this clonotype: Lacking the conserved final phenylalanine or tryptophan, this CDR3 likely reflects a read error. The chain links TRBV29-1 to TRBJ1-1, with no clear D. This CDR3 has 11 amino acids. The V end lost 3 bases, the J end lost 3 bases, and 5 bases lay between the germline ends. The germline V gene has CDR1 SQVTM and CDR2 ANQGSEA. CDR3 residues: CSVDSYTEAFL. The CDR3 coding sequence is TGCAGCGTTGATTCTTACACTGAAGCTTTCCTT.

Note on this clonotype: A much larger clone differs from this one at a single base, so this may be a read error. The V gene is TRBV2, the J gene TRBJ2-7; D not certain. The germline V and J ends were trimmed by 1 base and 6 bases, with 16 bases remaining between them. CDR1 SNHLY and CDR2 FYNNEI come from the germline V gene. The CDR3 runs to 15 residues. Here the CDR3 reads CASSEGQIIPGEQYF. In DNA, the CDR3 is TGTGCCAGCAGTGAAGGCCAGATAATACCGGGCGAGCAGTACTTC.

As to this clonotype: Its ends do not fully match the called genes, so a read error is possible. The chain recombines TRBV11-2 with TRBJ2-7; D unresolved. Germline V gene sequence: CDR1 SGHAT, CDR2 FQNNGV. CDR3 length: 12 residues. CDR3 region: CTSSLVGDEQYF. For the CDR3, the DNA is TGTACCAGCAGCTTAGTTGGTGACGAGCAGTACTTC.

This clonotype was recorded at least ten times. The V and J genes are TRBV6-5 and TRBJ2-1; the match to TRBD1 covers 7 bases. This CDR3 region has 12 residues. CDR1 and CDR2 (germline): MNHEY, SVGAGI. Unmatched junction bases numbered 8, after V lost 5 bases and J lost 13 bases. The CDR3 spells CASSQTGQEQFF. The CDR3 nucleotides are TGTGCCAGCAGTCAAACCGGACAGGAACAGTTCTTC.

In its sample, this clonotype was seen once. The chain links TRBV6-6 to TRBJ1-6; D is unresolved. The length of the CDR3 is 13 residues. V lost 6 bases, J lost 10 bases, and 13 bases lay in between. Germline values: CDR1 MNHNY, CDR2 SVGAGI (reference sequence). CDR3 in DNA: TGTGCCAGCAGACTTATTATGGGCTCACCCCTCCACTTT. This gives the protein CASRLIMGSPLHF.

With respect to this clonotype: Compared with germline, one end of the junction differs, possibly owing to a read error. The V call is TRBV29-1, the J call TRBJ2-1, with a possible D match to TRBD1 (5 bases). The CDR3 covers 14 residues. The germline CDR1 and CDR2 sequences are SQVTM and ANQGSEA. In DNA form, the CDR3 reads TGCAGCGGGTGGTGGGGCGGCTCCTATAATGAGCGGTTCTTC. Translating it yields CSGWWGGSYNERFF.

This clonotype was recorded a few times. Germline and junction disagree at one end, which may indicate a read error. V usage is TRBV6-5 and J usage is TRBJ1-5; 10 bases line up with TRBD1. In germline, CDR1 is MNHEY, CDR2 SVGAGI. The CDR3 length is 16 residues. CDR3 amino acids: CASSTRQGAGNQPQHF. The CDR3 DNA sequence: TGTGCCAGCAGTACTAGACAGGGGGCCGGCAATCAGCCCCAGCACTTT.

The CDR3 protein is CASSQDGWVRTGAFF. In nucleotides, the CDR3 is TGTGCCAGCAGCCAAGACGGGTGGGTGAGGACGGGAGCTTTCTTT. V gene TRBV14 combines with J gene TRBJ1-1; no firm D call. Trimming shortened V by 0 bases and J by 10 bases, and 18 bases separated the two germline ends. There are 15 residues in the CDR3. The germline gives CDR1 SGHDN, CDR2 FVKESK.

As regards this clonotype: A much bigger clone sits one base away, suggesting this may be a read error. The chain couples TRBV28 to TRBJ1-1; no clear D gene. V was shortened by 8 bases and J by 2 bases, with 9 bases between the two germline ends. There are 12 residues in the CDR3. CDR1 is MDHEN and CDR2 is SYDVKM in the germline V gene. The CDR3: CASWCGNTEAFF. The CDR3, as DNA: TGTGCCAGCTGGTGCGGCAACACTGAAGCTTTCTTT.

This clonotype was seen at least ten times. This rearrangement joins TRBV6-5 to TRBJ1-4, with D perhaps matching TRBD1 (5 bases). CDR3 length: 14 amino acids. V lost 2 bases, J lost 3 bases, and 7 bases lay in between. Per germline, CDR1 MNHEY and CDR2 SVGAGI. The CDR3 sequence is CASSYVGANEKLFF. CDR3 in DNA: TGTGCCAGCAGTTACGTGGGGGCTAATGAAAAACTGTTTTTT.

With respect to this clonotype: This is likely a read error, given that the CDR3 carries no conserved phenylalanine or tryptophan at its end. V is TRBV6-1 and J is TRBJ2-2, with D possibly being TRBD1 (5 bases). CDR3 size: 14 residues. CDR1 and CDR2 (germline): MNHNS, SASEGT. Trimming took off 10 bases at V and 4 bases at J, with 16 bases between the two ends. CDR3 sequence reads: CANSPWGSTGELFY. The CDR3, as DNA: TGTGCCAACAGCCCGTGGGGCAGCACCGGGGAGCTGTTTTAT.

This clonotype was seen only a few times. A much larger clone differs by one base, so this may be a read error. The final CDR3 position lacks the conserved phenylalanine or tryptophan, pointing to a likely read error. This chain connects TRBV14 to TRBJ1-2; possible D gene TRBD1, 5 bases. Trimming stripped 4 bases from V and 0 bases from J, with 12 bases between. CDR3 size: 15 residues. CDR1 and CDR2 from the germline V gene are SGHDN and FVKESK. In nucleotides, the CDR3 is TGTGCCAGCAGCCTCGGGGGGAGAGCTAACTATGGCTACACCTCC. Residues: CASSLGGRANYGYTS.

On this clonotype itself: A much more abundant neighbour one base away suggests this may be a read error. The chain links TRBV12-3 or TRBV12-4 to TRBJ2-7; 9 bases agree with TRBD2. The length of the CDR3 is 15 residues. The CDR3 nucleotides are TGTGCCGGCAGTTTCGCCCGGATTAGCGGGAGCGAGCAGTACTTC. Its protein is CAGSFARISGSEQYF.

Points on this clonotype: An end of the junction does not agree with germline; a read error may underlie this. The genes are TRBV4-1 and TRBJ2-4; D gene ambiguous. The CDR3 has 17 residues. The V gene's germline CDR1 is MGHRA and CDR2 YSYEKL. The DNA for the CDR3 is TGCGCCAGCAGCCTCCCCGGAGCACTAATAGCCAAAAACATTCGGTACTTC. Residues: CASSLPGALIAKNIRYF.

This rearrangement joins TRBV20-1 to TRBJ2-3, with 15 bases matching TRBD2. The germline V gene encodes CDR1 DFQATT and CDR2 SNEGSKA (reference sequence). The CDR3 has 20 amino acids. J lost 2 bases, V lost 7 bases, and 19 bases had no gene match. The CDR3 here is CSDSRPGLAGGPSNTDTQYF. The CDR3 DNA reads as TGCAGTGATAGTCGCCCCGGACTAGCGGGAGGGCCAAGTAACACAGATACGCAGTATTTT.